This T cell receptor (beta chain) was captured in a study of shared clonotypes between healthy human individuals. Overall study: Two female and a few male donors aged 18 to 49 were enrolled. Whole-study results and caveats: Non-shared clonotypes displayed generation probabilities falling below those of clonotypes present in all four donors.

In replicate PCRs of sorted subsets, approximately 210 ng DNA, tens of thousands of T cell genomes, was used. Repertoires were generated with immunoSEQ multiplex PCR, while TCRdb's copy carries only in-frame clones and drops some. The table lists around 1,000,000 clones, roughly 77% of them singletons. Unmatched junction bases numbered 4, after V lost 1 base and J lost 5 bases. This CDR3 has 15 amino acids. The germline gives CDR1 SGHNT, CDR2 YYREEE (reference sequence). This clone was observed at least ten times. Antigen unknown. Nashville, Tennessee was home to all donors, who were Caucasian adults. The chain employs TRBV5-4 and TRBJ2-1, with TRBD2 matching 9 bases. This receptor was identified in a man aged 18-30 years in good health. Some clones in this sample may be carry-over from other donors' samples. The specimen was memory CD4+ T cells from PBMCs. As to subset: CD45RA-negative fraction. In DNA form, the CDR3 reads TGTGCCAGCAGCTTGAAGCTAGCGGGAAACAATGAGCAGTTCTTC. Its protein product is CASSLKLAGNNEQFF.